This T cell receptor (beta chain) was sequenced in a study of OX40 agonist ivuxolimab in advanced cancers. About the research overall: Patients with hepatocellular carcinoma, melanoma, renal cell or head and neck cancer made up the dose-escalation patients. Participants could have had prior anti-PD-1, anti-PD-L1 or anti-CTLA-4 therapy, and approximately 40% had some.

Clones were sequenced by immunoSEQ multiplex PCR, and TCRdb holds only the in-frame ones, with some missing. The table includes about 21,000 clones, 85% detected once. The CDR3 contains 14 residues. In germline, CDR1 is PRHDT, CDR2 FYEKMQ (reference sequence). The germline V and J ends were trimmed by 7 bases and 0 bases, with 9 bases remaining between them. The sample in question was CD4+ or CD8+ T cells sorted from blood, obtained in a trial of the OX40 agonist ivuxolimab. The sequence came from an adult with an advanced solid tumor such as melanoma, head and neck, liver or kidney cancer. The chain links TRBV13 to TRBJ1-4; D is unclear. The CDR3 here is CASTISATNEKLFF. CDR3 sequence (DNA): TGTGCCAGCACCATCAGTGCAACTAATGAAAAACTGTTTTTT.